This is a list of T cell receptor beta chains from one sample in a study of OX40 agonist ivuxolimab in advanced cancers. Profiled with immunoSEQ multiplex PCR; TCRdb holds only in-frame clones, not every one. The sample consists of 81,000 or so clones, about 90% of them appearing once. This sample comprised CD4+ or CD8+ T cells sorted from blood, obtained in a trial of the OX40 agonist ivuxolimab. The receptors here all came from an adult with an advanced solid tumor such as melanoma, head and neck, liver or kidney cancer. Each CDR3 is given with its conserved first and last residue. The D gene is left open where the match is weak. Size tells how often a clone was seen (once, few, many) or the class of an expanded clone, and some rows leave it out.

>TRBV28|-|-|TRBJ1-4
TGTGCCAGCAGTTTGGCCGGGTTGGGGGGGCCTCGTGAAAAACTGTTTTTT
CASSLAGLGGPREKLFF
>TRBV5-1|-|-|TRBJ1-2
TGCGCCAGCAGCTCCCCCGGTGGGGGAGCTAACTATGGCTACACCTTC
CASSSPGGGANYGYTF
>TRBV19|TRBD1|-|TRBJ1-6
TGTGCCAGTAGTTGGACAGGGGGCAATAATTCACCCCTCCACTTT
CASSWTGGNNSPLHF
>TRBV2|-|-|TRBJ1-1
TGTGCCAGCATCATGGACGGTGAAGCTTTCTTT
CASIMDGEAFF
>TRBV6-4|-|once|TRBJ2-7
TGTGCCAGCAGTGTGGGGAATAGGGGCCCTTACGAGCAGTACTTC
CASSVGNRGPYEQYF
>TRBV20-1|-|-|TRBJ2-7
TGCAGTGCCCCTCGACCGTACGAGCAGTACTTC
CSAPRPYEQYF
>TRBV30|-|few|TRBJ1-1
TGTGCCTGGAATAACGCAGGGCTGACTGAAGCTTTCTTT
CAWNNAGLTEAFF
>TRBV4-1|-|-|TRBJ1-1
TGCGCCAGCAGCCCAACCGGACTTCTTGAAGCTTTCTTT
CASSPTGLLEAFF
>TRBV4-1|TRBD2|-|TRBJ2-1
TGCGCCAGCAGCTCGCGGGGGGGATACAATGAGCAGTTCTTC
CASSSRGGYNEQFF
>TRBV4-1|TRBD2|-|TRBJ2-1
TGCGCCAGCAGCATTCTAGCGGGGGTTTCCTACAATGAGCAGTTCTTC
CASSILAGVSYNEQFF
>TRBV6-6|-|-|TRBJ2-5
TGTGCCAGCAGTCACGGGGAGACCCAGTACTTC
CASSHGETQYF
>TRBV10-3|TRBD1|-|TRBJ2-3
TGTGCCATCAGTGACCCGGGACAGACCACCCATACGCAGTATTTT
CAISDPGQTTHTQYF
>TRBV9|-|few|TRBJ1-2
TGTGCCAGCAGCGTAGGTTCGGGGTTCGGTAGCACCTTC
CASSVGSGFGSTF
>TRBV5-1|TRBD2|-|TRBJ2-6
TGCGCCAGCAGCTTGCGCGGGGGGGCAACTGGGGCCAACGTCCTGACTTTC
CASSLRGGATGANVLTF
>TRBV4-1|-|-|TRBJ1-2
TGCGCCAGCAGCCAAGACAGTCTGGTCTATGGCTACACCTTC
CASSQDSLVYGYTF
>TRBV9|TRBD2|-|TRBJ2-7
TGTGCCAGCAGCGTAGCGGGGGGATCAACCTACGAGCAGTACTTC
CASSVAGGSTYEQYF
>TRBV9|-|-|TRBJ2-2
TGTGCCAGCAGCGTAGATCCCAGGGCCGACACCGGGGAGCTGTTTTTT
CASSVDPRADTGELFF
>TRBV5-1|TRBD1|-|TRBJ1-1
TGCGCCAGCAGCCTGACAGGGCGAAACACTGAAGCTTTCTTT
CASSLTGRNTEAFF
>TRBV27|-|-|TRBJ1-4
TGTGCCAGCAGCCCAGGACAGTTACTAACTAATGAAAAACTGTTTTTT
CASSPGQLLTNEKLFF
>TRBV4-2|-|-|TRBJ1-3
TGTGCCAGCAGCCAGGCCGTTTCTGTTGGAAACACCATATATTTT
CASSQAVSVGNTIYF
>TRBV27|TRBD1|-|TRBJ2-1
TGTGCCAGCAGTCGCACAGGGGTGGCCTACAATGAGCAGTTCTTC
CASSRTGVAYNEQFF
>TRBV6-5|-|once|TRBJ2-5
TGTGCCAGCAGCTATGGGAATCAAGAGACCCAGTACTTC
CASSYGNQETQYF
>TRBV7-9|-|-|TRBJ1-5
TGTGCCAGCAGCTCGGTACAGGCCTGGGGCAATCAGCCCCAGCATTTT
CASSSVQAWGNQPQHF
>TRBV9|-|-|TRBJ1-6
TGTGCCAGCAGCGTAAGGGGCAGCCCTAATTCACCCCTCCACTTT
CASSVRGSPNSPLHF
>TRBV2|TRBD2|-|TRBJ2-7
TGTGCCAGCCTTTCGCGGGGGGGGACCTACGAGCAGTACTTC
CASLSRGGTYEQYF
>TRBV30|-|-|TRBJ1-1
TGTGCCTGGATGTCGAACACTGAAGCTTTCTTT
CAWMSNTEAFF
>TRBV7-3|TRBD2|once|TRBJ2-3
TGTGCCAGCAGCTTCAGCGGGGGCACAGATACGCAGTATTTT
CASSFSGGTDTQYF
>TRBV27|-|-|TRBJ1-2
TGTGCCAGCAGTCCCGCGAGATTCATGGGGCGCGGCCATGGCTACACCTTC
CASSPARFMGRGHGYTF
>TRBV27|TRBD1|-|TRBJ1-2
TGTGCCAGCGCGGTGAGGGGGCCGACCGACCTCTATGGCTACACCTTC
CASAVRGPTDLYGYTF
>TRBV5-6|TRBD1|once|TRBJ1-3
TGTGCCAGCAGCTTTGGGACAGGGGTTATTTCTGGAAACACCATATATTTT
CASSFGTGVISGNTIYF
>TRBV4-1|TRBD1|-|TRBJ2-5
TGCGCCAGCAGCCAAGGTTGGGACAGCCGCCAAGAGACCCAGTACTTC
CASSQGWDSRQETQYF
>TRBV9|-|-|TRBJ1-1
TGTGCCAGCAGCGTAGTACCCACGAACACTGAAGCTTTCTTT
CASSVVPTNTEAFF
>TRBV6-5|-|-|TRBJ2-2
TGTGCCAGCAGTTACTCGAACCCCGGGGAGCTGTTTTTT
CASSYSNPGELFF
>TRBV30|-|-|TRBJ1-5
TGTGCGGGAGGGGAGGGAATCCAGCCCCAGCATTTT
CAGGEGIQPQHF
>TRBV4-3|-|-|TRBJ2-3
TGCGCCAGCAGCCAAGTCTGGAGTGGCACAGATACGCAGTATTTT
CASSQVWSGTDTQYF
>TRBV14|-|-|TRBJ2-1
TGTGCCAGCAGCCAAGAACGCTACAATGAGCAGTTCTTC
CASSQERYNEQFF
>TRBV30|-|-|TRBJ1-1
TGTGCCTGGAGTGTACTCGGGGGGGGCACTGAAGCTTTCTTT
CAWSVLGGGTEAFF
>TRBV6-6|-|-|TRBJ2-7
TGTGCCAGCAGTTACTCAGTTGGCGGGACTCGGAGCGAGCAGTACTTC
CASSYSVGGTRSEQYF
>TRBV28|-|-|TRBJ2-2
TGTGCCAGCAGTTTAGGGACGGGGACGGAGCTGTTTTTT
CASSLGTGTELFF
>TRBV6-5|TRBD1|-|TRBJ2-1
TGTGCCAGCAGTCCCCGACAGGGTTACAATGAGCAGTTCTTC
CASSPRQGYNEQFF
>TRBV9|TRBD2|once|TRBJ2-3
TGTGCCAGCAGCCCAAGAGGGACTAGCTTGATAGATACGCAGTATTTT
CASSPRGTSLIDTQYF
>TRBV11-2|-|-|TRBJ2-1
TGTGCCAGCAGCTTAGCCCCCACCTACAATGAGCAGTTCTTC
CASSLAPTYNEQFF
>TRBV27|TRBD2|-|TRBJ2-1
TGTGCCAGCAGTTTATCGACTAGCATCCCCTACAATGAGCAGTTCTTC
CASSLSTSIPYNEQFF
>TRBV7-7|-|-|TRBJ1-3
TGTGCTAGCAGCTGCCCCTACAGGGTCTCTGGAAACACCATATATTTT
CASSCPYRVSGNTIYF
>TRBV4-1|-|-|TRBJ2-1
TGCGCCAGCAGCCCCGGCCTCCATGAGCAGTTCTTC
CASSPGLHEQFF
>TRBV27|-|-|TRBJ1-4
TGTGCCAGCAGTTTAACTCGCGGGGAACTGTTTTTT
CASSLTRGELFF
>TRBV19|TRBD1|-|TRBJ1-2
TGTGCCAGTAGTCCGGGACAGGCTATCTCTTCTAACTATGGCTACACCTTC
CASSPGQAISSNYGYTF
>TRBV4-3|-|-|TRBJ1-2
TGCGCCAGCAGCCTCGCACTAGGGGGTCCCCCCTATGGCTACACCTTC
CASSLALGGPPYGYTF
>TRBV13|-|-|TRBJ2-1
TGTGCCAGCAGCTTAGGGGGCGGTAACGGTGAGCAGTTCTTC
CASSLGGGNGEQFF
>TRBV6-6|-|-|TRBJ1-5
TGTGCCAGCAGTCGCGCCAATAGCAATCAGCCCCAGCATTTT
CASSRANSNQPQHF
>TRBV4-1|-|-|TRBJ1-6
TGCGCCAGCAGCCAAGATTCACGGGGGTATAATTCACCCCTCCACTTT
CASSQDSRGYNSPLHF
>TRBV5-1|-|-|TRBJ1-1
TGCGCCAGCCAACTAACCACCGGGACTTATACTGAAGCTTTCTTT
CASQLTTGTYTEAFF
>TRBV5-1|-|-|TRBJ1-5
TGCGCCAGCAGCTGGGGGGCCCCCGATCAGCCCCAGCATTTT
CASSWGAPDQPQHF
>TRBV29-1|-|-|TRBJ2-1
TGCAGCGTCGCCGCCCGGGACGATAGCTCCTACAATGAGCAGTTCTTC
CSVAARDDSSYNEQFF
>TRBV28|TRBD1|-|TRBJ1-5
TGTGCCAGCAGCCCAGGGGGGAGGAGCAATCAGCCCCAGCATTTT
CASSPGGRSNQPQHF
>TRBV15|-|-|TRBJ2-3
TGTGCCACCAGCAGAGAAAGGCGGTTCAATACGCAGTATTTT
CATSRERRFNTQYF
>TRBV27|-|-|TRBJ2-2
TGTGCCACCGGCCTGGGGGGGGCCACCACCGGGGAGCTGTTTTTT
CATGLGGATTGELFF